The clone carrying this TCR beta chain was counted between two and nine times. The antigen is not known. This sample was taken from a study of T cells after yellow fever vaccination. The wider study: Low-cell-number fractions underwent preparation using SMART-Seq v4 Ultra Low Input.

By 5'RACE template switching, TCR cDNA was produced, with a universal primer site and UMIs added in the process. One entry per CDR3 protein results from TCRdb running MiXCR on the 5' RACE reads. This sample has fewer than 400,000 distinct CDR3 sequences, with 6.2% found just once. The CDR3 runs to 15 residues. V lost 4 bases to trimming and J lost 4 bases; unmatched junction nucleotides: 6. Germline values: CDR1 MRHNA, CDR2 SNTAGT. General study points: Post-booster samples contained most primary-vaccination clones (about 95% CD4, about 90% CD8). Contaminants from the bulk population, in the form of abundant clonotypes, could be found in FACS-sorted repertoires.

Sequencing used PBMCs, obtained 5 days after the yellow fever booster vaccination. The receptor was derived from a man aged 25 to 40 who received the YFV17D yellow fever vaccine. This chain links TRBV6-4 with TRBJ2-3, with 9 bases lining up with TRBD1. The CDR3 here is CASSASGQGADTQYF. CDR3 DNA sequence: TGTGCCAGCAGTGCCTCGGGACAGGGCGCAGATACGCAGTATTTT.